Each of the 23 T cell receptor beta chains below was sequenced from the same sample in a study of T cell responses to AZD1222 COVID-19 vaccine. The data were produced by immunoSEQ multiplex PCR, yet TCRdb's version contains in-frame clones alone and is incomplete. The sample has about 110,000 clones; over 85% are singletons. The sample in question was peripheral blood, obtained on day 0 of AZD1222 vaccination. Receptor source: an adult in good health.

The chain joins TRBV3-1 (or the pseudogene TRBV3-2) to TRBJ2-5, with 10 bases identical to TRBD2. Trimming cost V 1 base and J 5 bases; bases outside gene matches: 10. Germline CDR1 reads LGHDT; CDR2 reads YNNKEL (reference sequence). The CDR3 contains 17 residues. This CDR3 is CASSQGWKRGGWETQYF. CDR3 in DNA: TGTGCCAGCAGCCAAGGTTGGAAGCGGGGGGGCTGGGAGACCCAGTACTTC.

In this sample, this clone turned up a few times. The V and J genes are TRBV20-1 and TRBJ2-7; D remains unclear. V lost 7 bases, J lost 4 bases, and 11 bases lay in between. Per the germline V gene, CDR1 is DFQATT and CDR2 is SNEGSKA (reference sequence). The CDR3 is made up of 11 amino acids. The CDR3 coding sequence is TGCAGTGTAGTTGACCGATACGAGCAGTACTTC. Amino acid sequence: CSVVDRYEQYF.

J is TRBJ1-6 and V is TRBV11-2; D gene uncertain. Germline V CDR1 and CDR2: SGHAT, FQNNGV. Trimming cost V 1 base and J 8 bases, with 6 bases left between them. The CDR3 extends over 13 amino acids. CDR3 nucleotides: TGTGCCAGCAGCTTAGCTGAGGATTCACCCCTCCACTTT. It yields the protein CASSLAEDSPLHF.

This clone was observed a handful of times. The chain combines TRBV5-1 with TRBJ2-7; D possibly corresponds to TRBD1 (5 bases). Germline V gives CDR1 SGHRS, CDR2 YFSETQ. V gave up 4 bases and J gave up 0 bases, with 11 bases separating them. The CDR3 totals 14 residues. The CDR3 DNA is TGCGCCAGCAGCCCCGACAGTCCCTCCTACGAGCAGTACTTC. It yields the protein CASSPDSPSYEQYF.

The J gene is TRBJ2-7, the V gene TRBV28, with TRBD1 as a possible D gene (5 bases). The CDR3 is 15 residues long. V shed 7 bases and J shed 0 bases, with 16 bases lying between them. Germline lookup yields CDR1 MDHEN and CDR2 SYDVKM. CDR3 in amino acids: CASTQRQSSSYEQYF. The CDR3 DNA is TGTGCCAGCACCCAACGACAGTCCAGCTCCTACGAGCAGTACTTC.

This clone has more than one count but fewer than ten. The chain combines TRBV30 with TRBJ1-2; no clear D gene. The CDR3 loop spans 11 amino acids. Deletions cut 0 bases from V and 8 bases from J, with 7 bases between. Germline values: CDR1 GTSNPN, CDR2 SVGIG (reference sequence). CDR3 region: CAWSVGDGYTF. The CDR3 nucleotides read TGTGCCTGGAGTGTGGGAGACGGCTACACCTTC.

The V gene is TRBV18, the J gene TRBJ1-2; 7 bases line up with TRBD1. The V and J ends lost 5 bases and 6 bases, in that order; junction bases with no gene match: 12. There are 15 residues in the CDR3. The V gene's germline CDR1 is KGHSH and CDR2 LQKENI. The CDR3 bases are TGTGCCAGCTCAAACCAGGGGACAGACAAGGATGGCTACACCTTC. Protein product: CASSNQGTDKDGYTF.

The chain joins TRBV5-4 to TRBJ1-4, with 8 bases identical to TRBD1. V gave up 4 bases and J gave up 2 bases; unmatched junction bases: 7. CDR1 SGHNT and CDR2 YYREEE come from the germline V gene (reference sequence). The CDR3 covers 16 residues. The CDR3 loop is CASSNAAGGTNEKLFF. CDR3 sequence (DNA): TGTGCCAGCAGCAACGCAGCAGGGGGCACTAATGAAAAACTGTTTTTT.

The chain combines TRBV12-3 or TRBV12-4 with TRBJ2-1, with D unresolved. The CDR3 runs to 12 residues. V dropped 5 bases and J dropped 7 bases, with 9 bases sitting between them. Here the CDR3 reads CASSPTWNEQFF. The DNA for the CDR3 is TGTGCCAGCAGTCCAACTTGGAATGAGCAGTTCTTC.

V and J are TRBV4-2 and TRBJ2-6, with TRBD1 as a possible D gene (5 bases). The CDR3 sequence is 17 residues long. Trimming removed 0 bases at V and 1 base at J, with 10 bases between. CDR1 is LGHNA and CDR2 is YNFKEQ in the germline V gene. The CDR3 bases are TGTGCCAGCAGCCAAGATTCCAGGGTATCTGGGGCCAACGTCCTGACTTTC. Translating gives CASSQDSRVSGANVLTF.

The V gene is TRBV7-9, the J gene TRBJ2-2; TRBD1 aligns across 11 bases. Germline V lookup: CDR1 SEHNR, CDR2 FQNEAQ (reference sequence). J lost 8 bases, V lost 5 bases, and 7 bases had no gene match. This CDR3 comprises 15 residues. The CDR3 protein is CASSEYGQGAGELFF. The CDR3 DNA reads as TGTGCCAGCAGCGAATACGGACAGGGGGCGGGGGAGCTGTTTTTT.

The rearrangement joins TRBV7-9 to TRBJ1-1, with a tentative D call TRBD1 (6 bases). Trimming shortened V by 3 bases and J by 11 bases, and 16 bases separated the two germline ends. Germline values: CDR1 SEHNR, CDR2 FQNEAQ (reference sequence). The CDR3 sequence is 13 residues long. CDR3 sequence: CASSFQGRTAAFF. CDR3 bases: TGTGCCAGCAGCTTTCAGGGGCGGACGGCTGCTTTCTTT.

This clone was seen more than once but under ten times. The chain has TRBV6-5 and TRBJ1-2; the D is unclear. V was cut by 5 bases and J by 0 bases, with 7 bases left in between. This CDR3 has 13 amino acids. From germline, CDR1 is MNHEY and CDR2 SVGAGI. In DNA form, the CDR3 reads TGTGCCAGCAGTCCCACAGCTAACTATGGCTACACCTTC. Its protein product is CASSPTANYGYTF.

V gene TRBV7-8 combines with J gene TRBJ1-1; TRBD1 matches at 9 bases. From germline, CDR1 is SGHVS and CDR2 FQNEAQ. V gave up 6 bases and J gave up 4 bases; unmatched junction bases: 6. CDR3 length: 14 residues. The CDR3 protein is CASRGGTGSTEAFF. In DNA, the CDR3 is TGTGCCAGCAGGGGAGGGACAGGGAGCACTGAAGCTTTCTTT.

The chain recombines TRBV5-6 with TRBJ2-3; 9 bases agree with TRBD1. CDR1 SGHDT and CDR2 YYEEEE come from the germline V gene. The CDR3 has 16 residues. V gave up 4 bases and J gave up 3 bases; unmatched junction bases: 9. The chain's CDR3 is CASSPATDRGTDTQYF. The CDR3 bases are TGTGCCAGCAGCCCTGCAACGGACAGGGGAACAGATACGCAGTATTTT. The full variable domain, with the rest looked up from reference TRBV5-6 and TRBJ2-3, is DAGVTQSPTHLIKTRGQQVTLRCSPKSGHDTVSWYQQALGQGPQFIFQYYEEEERQRGNFPDRFSGHQFPNYSSELNVNALLLGDSALYLCASSPATDRGTDTQYFGPGTRLTVL.

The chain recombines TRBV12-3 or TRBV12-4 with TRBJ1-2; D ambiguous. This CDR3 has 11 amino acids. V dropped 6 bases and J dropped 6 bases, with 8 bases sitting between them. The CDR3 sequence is CASRTLNGYTF. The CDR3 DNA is TGTGCCAGCAGAACCCTTAATGGCTACACCTTC.

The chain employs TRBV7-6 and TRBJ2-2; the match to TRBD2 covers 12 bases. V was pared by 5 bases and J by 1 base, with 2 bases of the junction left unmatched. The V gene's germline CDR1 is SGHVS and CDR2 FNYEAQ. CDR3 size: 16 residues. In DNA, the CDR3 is TGTGCCAGCAGCCAACTAGCGGGAGGGAACACCGGGGAGCTGTTTTTT. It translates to CASSQLAGGNTGELFF.

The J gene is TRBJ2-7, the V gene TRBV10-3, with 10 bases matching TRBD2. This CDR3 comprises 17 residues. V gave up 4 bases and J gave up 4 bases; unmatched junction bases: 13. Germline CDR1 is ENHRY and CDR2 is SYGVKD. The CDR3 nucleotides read TGTGCCATCAGTGGGCGAGCGGGGGGGCCCCTGGCTTACGAGCAGTACTTC. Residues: CAISGRAGGPLAYEQYF.

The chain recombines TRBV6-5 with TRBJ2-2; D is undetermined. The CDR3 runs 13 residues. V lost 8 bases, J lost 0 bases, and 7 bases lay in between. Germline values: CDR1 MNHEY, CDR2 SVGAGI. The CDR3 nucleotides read TGTGCCAGCGTCAAATCGAACACCGGGGAGCTGTTTTTT. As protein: CASVKSNTGELFF.

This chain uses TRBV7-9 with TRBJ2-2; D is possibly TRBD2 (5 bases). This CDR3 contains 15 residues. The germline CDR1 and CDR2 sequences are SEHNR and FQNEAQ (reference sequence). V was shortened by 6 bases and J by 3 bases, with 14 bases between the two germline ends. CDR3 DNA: TGTGCCAGCAGGCTAGCAGACGGGGACACCGGGGAGCTGTTTTTT. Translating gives CASRLADGDTGELFF.

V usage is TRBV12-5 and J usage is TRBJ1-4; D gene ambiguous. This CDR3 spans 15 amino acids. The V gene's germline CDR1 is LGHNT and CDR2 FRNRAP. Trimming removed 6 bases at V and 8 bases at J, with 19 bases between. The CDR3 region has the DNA TGTGCTAGTGGCCCCTTCTGGGCGCAGAACGAAAAACTGTTTTTT. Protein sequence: CASGPFWAQNEKLFF.

CDR3 sequence reads: CASSLSSYEQYF. Written as DNA, the CDR3 is TGTGCCAGCAGCTTATCCAGCTACGAGCAGTACTTC. The chain links TRBV7-8 to TRBJ2-7; D is undetermined. Germline V gene sequence: CDR1 SGHVS, CDR2 FQNEAQ. V was trimmed by 2 bases and J by 3 bases, leaving 5 bases between them. This CDR3 region has 12 residues. The whole variable domain, remainder taken from reference TRBV7-8 and TRBJ2-7, is GAGVSQSPRYKVAKRGQDVALRCDPISGHVSLFWYQQALGQGPEFLTYFQNEAQLDKSGLPSDRFFAERPEGSVSTLKIQRTQQEDSAVYLCASSLSSYEQYFGPGTRLTVT.

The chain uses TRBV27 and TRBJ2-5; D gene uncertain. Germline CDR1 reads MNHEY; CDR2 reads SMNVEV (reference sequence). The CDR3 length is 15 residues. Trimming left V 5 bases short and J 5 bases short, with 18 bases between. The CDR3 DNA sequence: TGTGCCAGCAGTACTCGCGCCTGGGTGAGGGAGACCCAGTACTTC. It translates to CASSTRAWVRETQYF.